This T cell receptor (beta chain) appears in the sequencing data of a study of response to subunit inactivated influenza vaccine. Overall study findings and caveats: Researchers suggested that each seasonal influenza vaccination recruits few new T cells.

This clonotype has a count of ten or more. Its antigen is unknown. CDR3 length: 15 amino acids. The germline V gene encodes CDR1 MNHNS and CDR2 SASEGT. V was shortened by 7 bases and J by 4 bases, with 19 bases between the two germline ends. TCRdb reprocessed the RT-PCR reads via MiXCR and lists one record per CDR3 protein. The sample has under 750,000 distinct CDR3 sequences, approximately 12% seen once. Sequences were derived from PBMCs from blood, sampled on the day of vaccination. The TCR sequence derives from a man between 50 and 59 years old who received an inactivated influenza vaccine. V is TRBV6-1 and J is TRBJ1-2, with a possible D match to TRBD1 (6 bases). The DNA of the CDR3 is TGTGCCAGCATAAGGACAGAGGGGCTGAGCTATGGCTACACCTTC. It is translated as CASIRTEGLSYGYTF.